The 28 T cell receptor beta chains listed next were all sequenced from one sample in a study. In TCRdb, the 5' RACE reads were re-called with MiXCR into one record per CDR3 protein. The sample holds just over 60,000 distinct CDR3 sequences, around 30% seen once. The sequenced material came from tumor-infiltrating naive CD4+ T cells sorted from the breast tumor. The subset here: naive CD4+ T cells, CD4+CD45RA+CD25-. These receptors were collected from a female donor with breast cancer.

This clonotype was seen more than once but under ten times. The J gene is TRBJ1-1, the V gene TRBV30; D not certain. Germline CDR1 reads GTSNPN; CDR2 reads SVGIG (reference sequence). CDR3 length equals 16 residues. Trimming took off 1 base at V and 1 base at J, with 16 bases between the two ends. The CDR3 sequence: CAWSDPGERPNTEAFF. CDR3 DNA: TGTGCCTGGAGTGACCCCGGGGAGAGGCCGAACACTGAAGCTTTCTTT.

This clonotype was counted between two and nine times. This chain uses TRBV7-2 with TRBJ1-4; the D gene is possibly TRBD1 (6 bases). V gave up 5 bases and J gave up 8 bases, with 18 bases separating them. This CDR3 has 15 residues. Germline CDR1 reads SGHTA; CDR2 reads FQGNSA. The CDR3 DNA reads as TGTGCCAGCAGCCCACTCGACAGGCGGGGAGAAAAACTGTTTTTT. As protein: CASSPLDRRGEKLFF. Full variable domain (missing parts from reference TRBV7-2 and TRBJ1-4): GAGVSQSPSNKVTEKGKDVELRCDPISGHTALYWYRQSLGQGLEFLIYFQGNSAPDKSGLPSDRFSAERTGGSVSTLTIQRTQQEDSAVYLCASSPLDRRGEKLFFGSGTQLSVL.

The rearrangement links TRBV7-9 to TRBJ2-7; 9 positions agree with TRBD1. Trimming cost V 4 bases and J 4 bases; bases outside gene matches: 8. The CDR3 totals 15 residues. CDR1 SEHNR and CDR2 FQNEAQ come from the germline V gene (reference sequence). In nucleotides, the CDR3 is TGTGCCAGCAGCTCGGGCCGGGACAGGGCTTACGAGCAGTACTTC. Protein: CASSSGRDRAYEQYF.

This clonotype has at least ten counts. This rearrangement joins TRBV10-3 to TRBJ1-2; D unclear. V was cut by 8 bases and J by 2 bases, with 6 bases left in between. The CDR3 loop spans 11 amino acids. Per the germline V gene, CDR1 is ENHRY and CDR2 is SYGVKD. The CDR3 here is CAIRTNYGYTF. The CDR3 DNA sequence: TGTGCCATCCGGACCAACTATGGCTACACCTTC.

The rearrangement links TRBV10-2 to TRBJ1-1; 9 nucleotides line up with TRBD1. The germline V gene encodes CDR1 WSHSY and CDR2 SAAADI. This CDR3 contains 15 residues. Losses at the gene ends were 6 bases for V and 1 base for J; bases not matched to a gene: 6. The CDR3 loop is CASSHLGQGNTEAFF. The CDR3, as DNA: TGCGCCAGCAGCCATCTGGGACAGGGGAACACTGAAGCTTTCTTT.

This clonotype was observed many times. V usage is TRBV6-6 and J usage is TRBJ2-7; D gene uncertain. This CDR3 region has 14 residues. Germline V lookup: CDR1 MNHNY, CDR2 SVGAGI (reference sequence). The ends were cut back, 2 bases at V and 5 bases at J, with 13 bases in the middle. CDR3 in DNA: TGTGCCAGCAGTTACAGGCAGGCCCCCCACGAGCAGTACTTC. This translates into CASSYRQAPHEQYF.

V usage is TRBV7-8 and J usage is TRBJ2-5; D is undetermined. The CDR3 is 16 amino acids. Looked up from germline, CDR1 is SGHVS and CDR2 is FQNEAQ. Trimming stripped 3 bases from V and 2 bases from J, with 16 bases between. Here the CDR3 reads CASSFSGVARQETQYF. The CDR3 DNA reads as TGTGCCAGCAGCTTTTCCGGAGTGGCGAGACAAGAGACCCAGTACTTC.

The V and J genes are TRBV7-9 and TRBJ2-7, with D perhaps matching TRBD2 (7 bases). CDR3 length: 13 amino acids. CDR1 SEHNR and CDR2 FQNEAQ come from the germline V gene (reference sequence). The V and J ends lost 8 bases and 4 bases respectively, with 15 bases between them. The CDR3 loop reads CASGEGGVYEQYF. CDR3 nucleotides: TGTGCCAGCGGAGAGGGGGGGGTGTACGAGCAGTACTTC.

This clonotype was seen more than once but under ten times. The chain links TRBV9 to TRBJ1-1, with 7 bases identical to TRBD1. This CDR3 contains 16 residues. Germline CDR1 and CDR2: SGDLS and YYNGEE. V was pared by 4 bases and J by 1 base, with 10 bases of the junction left unmatched. CDR3 residues: CASSPGIDRANTEAFF. CDR3 DNA: TGTGCCAGCAGCCCGGGGATTGACAGGGCGAACACTGAAGCTTTCTTT.

At least ten counts were recorded for this clonotype. The rearrangement joins TRBV5-1 to TRBJ2-3, with TRBD2 identical over 8 bases. Germline CDR1 and CDR2: SGHRS and YFSETQ. The CDR3 covers 15 residues. Unmatched junction bases numbered 7, after V lost 4 bases and J lost 3 bases. The CDR3 region is CASSRGGQGTDTQYF. For the CDR3, the DNA is TGCGCCAGCAGCCGCGGGGGGCAGGGAACAGATACGCAGTATTTT. Using reference TRBV5-1 and TRBJ2-3 for the parts outside the CDR3, the full variable domain is KAGVTQTPRYLIKTRGQQVTLSCSPISGHRSVSWYQQTPGQGLQFLFEYFSETQRNKGNFPGRFSGRQFSNSRSEMNVSTLELGDSALYLCASSRGGQGTDTQYFGPGTRLTVL.

V gene TRBV5-1 combines with J gene TRBJ1-6, with 7 bases fitting TRBD1. V shed 4 bases and J 4 bases; nucleotides not matched to a gene: 2. CDR3 length: 14 residues. Per germline, CDR1 SGHRS and CDR2 YFSETQ. The DNA of the CDR3 is TGCGCCAGCAGCGTGGACAGGTATAATTCACCCCTCCACTTT. Translating gives CASSVDRYNSPLHF.

The sample holds many counts of this clonotype. J is TRBJ1-2 and V is TRBV9; tentatively, D is TRBD1 (6 bases). Looked up from germline, CDR1 is SGDLS and CDR2 is YYNGEE. The V end lost 4 bases, the J end lost 4 bases, and 20 bases lay between the germline ends. The CDR3 length is 16 residues. This chain's CDR3 is CASSPRHGGAAYGYTF. As DNA, the CDR3 is TGTGCCAGCAGCCCACGACACGGGGGCGCTGCCTATGGCTACACCTTC. Full variable domain (remainder filled in from reference TRBV9 and TRBJ1-2): DSGVTQTPKHLITATGQRVTLRCSPRSGDLSVYWYQQSLDQGLQFLIQYYNGEERAKGNILERFSAQQFPDLHSELNLSSLELGDSALYFCASSPRHGGAAYGYTFGSGTRLTVV.

DNA of the CDR3: TGCAGTGCTAGAGATGGGACAGGGCTCCAAGAGACCCAGTACTTC. Translating gives CSARDGTGLQETQYF. J is TRBJ2-5 and V is TRBV20-1; 9 bases match TRBD1. Germline values: CDR1 DFQATT, CDR2 SNEGSKA (reference sequence). Losses at the gene ends were 0 bases for V and 1 base for J; bases not matched to a gene: 3. The CDR3 totals 15 residues.

The chain is built from TRBV20-1 and TRBJ2-1; 9 bases agree with TRBD1. J lost 10 bases, V lost 7 bases, and 20 bases had no gene match. The length of the CDR3 is 16 residues. The germline V gene encodes CDR1 DFQATT and CDR2 SNEGSKA (reference sequence). CDR3: CSVKRDRGGPSGEQFF. As DNA, the CDR3 is TGCAGTGTTAAGAGAGACAGGGGGGGCCCTTCAGGGGAGCAGTTCTTC.

This clonotype was detected a few times. The rearrangement joins TRBV10-2 to TRBJ2-3, with 7 bases lining up with TRBD2. CDR3 length: 13 amino acids. Losses at the gene ends were 8 bases for V and 1 base for J; bases not matched to a gene: 3. Germline V CDR1 and CDR2: WSHSY, SAAADI. The CDR3 nucleotides are TGCGCCAGCGGGACTACCGGCACAGATACGCAGTATTTT. It translates to CASGTTGTDTQYF.

This clonotype has just a few counts. The J gene is TRBJ2-7, the V gene TRBV9; no reliable D call. V was shortened by 2 bases and J by 2 bases, with 8 bases between the two germline ends. CDR3 length: 13 residues. Germline CDR1 is SGDLS and CDR2 is YYNGEE. The CDR3 DNA reads TGTGCCAGCAGCGTTGGGGTGGCCTACGAGCAGTACTTC. Amino acid sequence: CASSVGVAYEQYF. Filled out from reference TRBV9 and TRBJ2-7, the complete variable domain reads DSGVTQTPKHLITATGQRVTLRCSPRSGDLSVYWYQQSLDQGLQFLIQYYNGEERAKGNILERFSAQQFPDLHSELNLSSLELGDSALYFCASSVGVAYEQYFGPGTRLTVT.

This clonotype has just a few counts. The chain is built from TRBV2 and TRBJ1-1, with D maybe TRBD1 (5 bases). Germline CDR1 SNHLY, CDR2 FYNNEI. Trimming removed 2 bases from V and 5 bases from J, with 12 bases in between. The CDR3 length is 14 residues. CDR3 loop: CASSEFGWGTEAFF. CDR3 in DNA: TGTGCCAGCAGTGAATTCGGTTGGGGGACTGAAGCTTTCTTT. The full variable domain, its missing parts supplied by reference TRBV2 and TRBJ1-1, is EPEVTQTPSHQVTQMGQEVILRCVPISNHLYFYWYRQILGQKVEFLVSFYNNEISEKSEIFDDQFSVERPDGSNFTLKIRSTKLEDSAMYFCASSEFGWGTEAFFGQGTRLTVV.

This clonotype was recorded at least ten times. The chain uses TRBV5-1 and TRBJ2-2, with D unresolved. CDR3 length: 15 residues. Germline lookup yields CDR1 SGHRS and CDR2 YFSETQ. Deletions cut 2 bases from V and 1 base from J, with 9 bases between. CDR3 DNA sequence: TGCGCCAGCAGCTTTAGTGACTGGAACACCGGGGAGCTGTTTTTT. Its translation is CASSFSDWNTGELFF.

This clonotype was recorded at least ten times. As DNA, the CDR3 is TGTGCCAGCAGCGTCCTTGAGGGGACTGAAGCTTTCTTT. Protein sequence: CASSVLEGTEAFF. The chain recombines TRBV7-2 with TRBJ1-1; weak D call: TRBD1 (5 bases). V lost 5 bases and J 5 bases, leaving 12 bases between the germline ends. The germline gives CDR1 SGHTA, CDR2 FQGNSA. The CDR3 runs to 13 residues.

In its sample, this clonotype was seen a few times. V is TRBV7-2 and J is TRBJ2-1; tentatively, D is TRBD1 or TRBD2 (6 bases each). Trimming stripped 1 base from V and 5 bases from J, with 15 bases between. The length of the CDR3 is 16 residues. The germline CDR1 and CDR2 sequences are SGHTA and FQGNSA. CDR3 sequence: CASSLDRGQGHNEQFF. In DNA, the CDR3 is TGTGCCAGCAGCTTAGATCGGGGGCAAGGACACAATGAGCAGTTCTTC.

Only a few counts were recorded for this clonotype. Since a much larger clone is just one base distant, this may be a read error. J is TRBJ1-3 and V is TRBV20-1; D uncertain. The CDR3 contains 14 residues. Germline values: CDR1 DFQATT, CDR2 SNEGSKA (reference sequence). The CDR3 DNA reads as TGCAGTGCTAGAGATCGTTTCTCTGGAGACACCATATATTTT. It encodes CSARDRFSGDTIYF.

With regard to this clonotype: With a much larger clone just one base away, this may be a read error. The chain carries TRBV20-1 and TRBJ1-2; 8 positions match TRBD1. This CDR3 is built from 16 residues. Per germline, CDR1 DFQATT and CDR2 SNEGSKA (reference sequence). CDR3 nucleotides: TGCAGAGCTAGGCTTGAGTCCGGACAGGGCGCTCATGGCTACACCTTC. It specifies CRARLESGQGAHGYTF.

This clonotype was recorded at least ten times. The junction shows a germline mismatch at one end, possibly a read error. CDR3 DNA sequence: TGTGCCAGCAGTTTAGGGAACAACTATGGCTACACCTTC. Protein: CASSLGNNYGYTF. The chain couples TRBV7-2 to TRBJ1-2, with D unresolved. This CDR3 has 13 residues. Germline CDR1 reads SGHTA; CDR2 reads FQGNSA.

On this clonotype: At one boundary the junction diverges from the germline segment, which might be a read error. The V and J genes are TRBV6-1 and TRBJ2-3, with a weak D call TRBD1 (6 bases). The CDR3 spans 14 residues. Germline loops: CDR1 MNHNS, CDR2 SASEGT. In DNA, the CDR3 is TGTGCCGGCAGTGAAGGGGCAGGGGTAGATACGCAGTATTTT. Encoded protein: CAGSEGAGVDTQYF.

This clonotype was seen a handful of times. The chain is built from TRBV5-1 and TRBJ2-1; D is perhaps TRBD1 or TRBD2 (5 bases each). V was clipped by 2 bases and J by 8 bases, with 17 bases between them. The CDR3 is 15 amino acids. The V gene's germline CDR1 is SGHRS and CDR2 YFSETQ. CDR3 sequence reads: CASSFSAMMGDEQFF. CDR3 DNA: TGCGCCAGCAGCTTCTCGGCGATGATGGGGGATGAGCAGTTCTTC.

In its sample, this clonotype was seen a few times. The chain uses TRBV5-1 and TRBJ2-2, with 7 bases matching TRBD1. Germline V gene lookup returns CDR1 SGHRS and CDR2 YFSETQ. The ends lost 4 bases at V and 3 bases at J; junction bases unmatched: 3. CDR3 length: 14 amino acids. CDR3 nucleotides: TGCGCCAGCAGCATTGGACAGGACACCGGGGAGCTGTTTTTT. It codes for CASSIGQDTGELFF.

This chain uses TRBV7-9 with TRBJ1-6, with D unresolved. Per germline, CDR1 SEHNR and CDR2 FQNEAQ (reference sequence). The CDR3 spans 15 residues. Deletions cut 2 bases from V and 0 bases from J, with 5 bases between. The CDR3 DNA sequence: TGTGCCAGCAGCTTAATAGGCTCCTATAATTCACCCCTCCACTTT. Its translation is CASSLIGSYNSPLHF.

The V gene is TRBV6-5, the J gene TRBJ2-5, with 11 bases aligning to TRBD2. CDR3 size: 17 residues. The germline gives CDR1 MNHEY, CDR2 SVGAGI. With V trimmed by 0 bases and J by 1 base, 4 bases remained unmatched. In nucleotides, the CDR3 is TGTGCCAGCAGTTACTCGAGTAGCGGGGGGGCCCAAGAGACCCAGTACTTC. Encoded protein: CASSYSSSGGAQETQYF.